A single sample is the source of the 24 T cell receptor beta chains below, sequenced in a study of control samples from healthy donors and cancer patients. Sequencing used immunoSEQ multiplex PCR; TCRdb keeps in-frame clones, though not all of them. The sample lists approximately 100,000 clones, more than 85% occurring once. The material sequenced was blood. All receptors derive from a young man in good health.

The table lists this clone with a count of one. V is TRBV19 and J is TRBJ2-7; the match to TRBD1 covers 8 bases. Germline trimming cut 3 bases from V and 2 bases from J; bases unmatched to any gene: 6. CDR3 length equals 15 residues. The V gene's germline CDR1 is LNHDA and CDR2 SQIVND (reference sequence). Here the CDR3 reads CASSMLGTGAYEQYF. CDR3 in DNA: TGTGCCAGTAGTATGCTGGGGACAGGTGCCTACGAGCAGTACTTC. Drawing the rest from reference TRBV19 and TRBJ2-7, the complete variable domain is DGGITQSPKYLFRKEGQNVTLSCEQNLNHDAMYWYRQDPGQGLRLIYYSQIVNDFQKGDIAEGYSVSREKKESFPLTVTSAQKNPTAFYLCASSMLGTGAYEQYFGPGTRLTVT.

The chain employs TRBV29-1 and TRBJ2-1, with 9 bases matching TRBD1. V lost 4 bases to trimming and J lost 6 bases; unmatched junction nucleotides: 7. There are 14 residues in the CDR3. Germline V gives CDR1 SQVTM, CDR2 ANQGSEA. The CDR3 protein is CSVVGQGIFNEQFF. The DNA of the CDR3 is TGCAGCGTTGTTGGACAGGGGATATTCAATGAGCAGTTCTTC.

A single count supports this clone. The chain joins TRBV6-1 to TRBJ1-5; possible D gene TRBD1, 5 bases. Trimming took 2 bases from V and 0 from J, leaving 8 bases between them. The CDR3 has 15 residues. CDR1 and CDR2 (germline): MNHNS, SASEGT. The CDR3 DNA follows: TGTGCCAGCAGTGAATTCAGGGATAGCAATCAGCCCCAGCATTTT. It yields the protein CASSEFRDSNQPQHF.

The CDR3 nucleotides are TGCGCCAGCAAGGCCTCGGATGGGCGGGACACTGAAGCTTTCTTT. Translating gives CASKASDGRDTEAFF. This chain joins TRBV5-1 and TRBJ1-1; D is uncertain. There are 15 residues in the CDR3. Germline V lookup: CDR1 SGHRS, CDR2 YFSETQ. With 6 bases removed from V and 3 bases from J, the gap between germline ends came to 18 bases.

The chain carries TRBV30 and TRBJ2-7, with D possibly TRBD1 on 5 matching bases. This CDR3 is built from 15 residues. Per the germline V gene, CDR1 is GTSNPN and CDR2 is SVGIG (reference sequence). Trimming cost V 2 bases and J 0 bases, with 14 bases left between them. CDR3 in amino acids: CAWSPLGQPSYEQYF. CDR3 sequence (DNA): TGTGCCTGGAGTCCCTTGGGGCAGCCCTCCTACGAGCAGTACTTC. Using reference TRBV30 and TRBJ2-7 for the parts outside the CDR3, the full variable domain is SQTIHQWPATLVQPVGSPLSLECTVEGTSNPNLYWYRQAAGRGLQLLFYSVGIGQISSEVPQNLSASRPQDRQFILSSKKLLLSDSGFYLCAWSPLGQPSYEQYFGPGTRLTVT.

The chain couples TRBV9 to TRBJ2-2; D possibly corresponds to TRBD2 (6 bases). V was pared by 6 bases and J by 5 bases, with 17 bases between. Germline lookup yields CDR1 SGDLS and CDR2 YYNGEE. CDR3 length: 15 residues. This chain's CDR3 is CASNRGGDVTGELFF. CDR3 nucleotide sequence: TGTGCCAGCAACCGAGGAGGGGATGTAACCGGGGAGCTGTTTTTT.

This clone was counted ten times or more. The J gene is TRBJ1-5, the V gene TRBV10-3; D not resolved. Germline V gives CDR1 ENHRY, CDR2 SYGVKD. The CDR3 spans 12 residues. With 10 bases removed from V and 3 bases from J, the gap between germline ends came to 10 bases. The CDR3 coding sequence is TGTGCCACCGGACCTAACAATCAGCCCCAGCATTTT. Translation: CATGPNNQPQHF.

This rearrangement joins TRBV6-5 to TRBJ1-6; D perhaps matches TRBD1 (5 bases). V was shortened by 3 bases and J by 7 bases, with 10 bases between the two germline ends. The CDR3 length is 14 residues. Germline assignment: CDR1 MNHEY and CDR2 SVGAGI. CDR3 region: CASSYKGRNSPLHF. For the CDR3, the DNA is TGTGCCAGCAGTTATAAGGGGCGGAATTCACCCCTCCACTTT.

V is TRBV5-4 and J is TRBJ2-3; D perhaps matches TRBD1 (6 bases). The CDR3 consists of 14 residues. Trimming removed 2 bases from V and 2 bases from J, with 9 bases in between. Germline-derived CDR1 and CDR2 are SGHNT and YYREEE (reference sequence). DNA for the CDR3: TGTGCCAGCAGCTTAGACAGGATCACAGATACGCAGTATTTT. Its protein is CASSLDRITDTQYF.

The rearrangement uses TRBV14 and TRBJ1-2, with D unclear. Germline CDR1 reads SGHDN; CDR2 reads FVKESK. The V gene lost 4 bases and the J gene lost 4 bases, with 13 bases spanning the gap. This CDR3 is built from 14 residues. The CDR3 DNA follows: TGTGCCAGCAGCCGCACCAACTTAGGCTATGGCTACACCTTC. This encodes CASSRTNLGYGYTF.

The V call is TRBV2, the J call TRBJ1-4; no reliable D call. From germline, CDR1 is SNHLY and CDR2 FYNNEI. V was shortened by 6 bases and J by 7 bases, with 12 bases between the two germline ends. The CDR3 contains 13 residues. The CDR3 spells CASRYTEAEKLFF. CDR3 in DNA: TGTGCCAGCAGGTACACGGAAGCTGAAAAACTGTTTTTT. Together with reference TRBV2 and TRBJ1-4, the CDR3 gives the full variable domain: EPEVTQTPSHQVTQMGQEVILRCVPISNHLYFYWYRQILGQKVEFLVSFYNNEISEKSEIFDDQFSVERPDGSNFTLKIRSTKLEDSAMYFCASRYTEAEKLFFGSGTQLSVL.

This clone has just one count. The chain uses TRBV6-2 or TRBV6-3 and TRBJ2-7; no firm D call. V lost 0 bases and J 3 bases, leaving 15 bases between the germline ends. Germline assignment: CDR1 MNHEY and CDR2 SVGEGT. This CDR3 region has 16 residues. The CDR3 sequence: CASSYSRLALDYEQYF. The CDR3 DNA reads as TGTGCCAGCAGTTACTCAAGATTGGCCCTAGACTACGAGCAGTACTTC.

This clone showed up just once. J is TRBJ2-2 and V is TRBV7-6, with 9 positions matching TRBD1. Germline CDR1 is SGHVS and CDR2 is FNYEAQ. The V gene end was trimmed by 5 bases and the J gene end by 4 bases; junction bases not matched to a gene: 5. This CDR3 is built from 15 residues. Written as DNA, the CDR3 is TGTGCCAGCAGCCCACAGGGGGCAGGCACCGGGGAGCTGTTTTTT. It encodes CASSPQGAGTGELFF.

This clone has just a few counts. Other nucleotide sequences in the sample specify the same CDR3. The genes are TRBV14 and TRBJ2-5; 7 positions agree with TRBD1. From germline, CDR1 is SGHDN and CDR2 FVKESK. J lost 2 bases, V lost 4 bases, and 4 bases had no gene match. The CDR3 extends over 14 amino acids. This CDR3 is CASSRNRGQETQYF. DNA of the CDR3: TGTGCCAGCAGCCGAAACAGGGGTCAAGAGACCCAGTACTTC.

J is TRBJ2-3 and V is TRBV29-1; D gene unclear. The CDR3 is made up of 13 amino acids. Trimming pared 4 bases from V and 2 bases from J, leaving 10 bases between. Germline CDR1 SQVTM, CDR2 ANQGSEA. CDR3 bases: TGCAGCGTTGTATTAGGGATCACAGATACGCAGTATTTT. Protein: CSVVLGITDTQYF.

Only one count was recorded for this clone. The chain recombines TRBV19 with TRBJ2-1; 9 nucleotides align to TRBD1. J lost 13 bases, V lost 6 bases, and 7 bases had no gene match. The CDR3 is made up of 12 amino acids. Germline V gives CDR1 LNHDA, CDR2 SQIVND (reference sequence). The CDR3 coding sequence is TGTGCCAGTAGCCGGGACAGGGACGGCCAGTTCTTC. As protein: CASSRDRDGQFF.

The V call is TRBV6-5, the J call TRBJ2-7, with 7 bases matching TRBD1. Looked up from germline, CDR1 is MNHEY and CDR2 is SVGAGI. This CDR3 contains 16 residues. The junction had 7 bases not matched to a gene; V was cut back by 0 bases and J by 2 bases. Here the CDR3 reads CASSYSRQGGTYEQYF. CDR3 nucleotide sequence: TGTGCCAGCAGTTACTCACGACAGGGCGGAACCTACGAGCAGTACTTC.

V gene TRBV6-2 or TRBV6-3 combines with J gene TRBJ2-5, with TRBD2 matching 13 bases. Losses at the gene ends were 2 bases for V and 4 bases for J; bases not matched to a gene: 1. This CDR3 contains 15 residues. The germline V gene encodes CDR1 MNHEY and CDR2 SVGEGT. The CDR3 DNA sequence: TGTGCCAGCAGTTACACTAGCGGGGGGGCAGAGACCCAGTACTTC. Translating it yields CASSYTSGGAETQYF.

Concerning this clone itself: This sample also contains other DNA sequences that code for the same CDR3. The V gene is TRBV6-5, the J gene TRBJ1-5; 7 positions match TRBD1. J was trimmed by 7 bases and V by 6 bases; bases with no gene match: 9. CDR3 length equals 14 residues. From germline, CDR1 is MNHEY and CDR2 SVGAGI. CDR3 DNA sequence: TGTGCCAGCAGCAGACAGGGCGGAAACCAGCCCCAGCATTTT. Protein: CASSRQGGNQPQHF.

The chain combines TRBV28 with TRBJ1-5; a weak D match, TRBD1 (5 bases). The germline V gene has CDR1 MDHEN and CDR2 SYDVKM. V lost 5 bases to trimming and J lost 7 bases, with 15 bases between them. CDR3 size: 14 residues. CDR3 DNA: TGTGCCAGCAGTACGGCAAGGCAGGGACAGCCCCAGCATTTT. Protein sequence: CASSTARQGQPQHF. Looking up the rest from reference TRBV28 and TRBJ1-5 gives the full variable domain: DVKVTQSSRYLVKRTGEKVFLECVQDMDHENMFWYRQDPGLGLRLIYFSYDVKMKEKGDIPEGYSVSREKKERFSLILESASTNQTSMYLCASSTARQGQPQHFGDGTRLSIL.

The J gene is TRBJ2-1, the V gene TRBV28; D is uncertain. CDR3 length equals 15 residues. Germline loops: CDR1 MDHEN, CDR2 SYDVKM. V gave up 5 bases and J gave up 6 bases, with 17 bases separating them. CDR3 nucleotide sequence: TGTGCCAGCAGTACCCGACACACCCCCCCCAATGAGCAGTTCTTC. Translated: CASSTRHTPPNEQFF.

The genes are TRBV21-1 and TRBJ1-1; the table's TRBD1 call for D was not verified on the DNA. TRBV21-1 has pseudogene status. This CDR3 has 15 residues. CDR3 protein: CASSKARGSDTEAFF. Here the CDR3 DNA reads TGTGCCAGCAGCAAAGCGAGGGGGTCGGACACTGAAGCTTTCTTT.

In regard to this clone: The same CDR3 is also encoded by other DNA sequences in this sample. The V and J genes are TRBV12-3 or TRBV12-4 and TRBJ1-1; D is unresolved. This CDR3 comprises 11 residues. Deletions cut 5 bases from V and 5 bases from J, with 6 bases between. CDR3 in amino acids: CASSLGTEAFF. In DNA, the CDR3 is TGTGCCAGCAGTCTGGGGACTGAAGCTTTCTTT.

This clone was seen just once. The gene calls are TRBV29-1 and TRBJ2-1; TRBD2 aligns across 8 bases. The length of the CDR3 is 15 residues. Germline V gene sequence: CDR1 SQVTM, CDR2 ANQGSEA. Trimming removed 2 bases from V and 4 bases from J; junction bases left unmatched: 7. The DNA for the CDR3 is TGCAGCGTTGAATTGACGGGGGGGCGATACAATGAGCAGTTCTTC. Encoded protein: CSVELTGGRYNEQFF.